The entry that follows covers one T cell receptor beta chain sequence. The V gene end was trimmed by 0 bases and the J gene end by 5 bases; junction bases not matched to a gene: 4. Germline V gives CDR1 LGHNA, CDR2 YNFKEQ. The length of the CDR3 is 15 residues. The data originate from a study of blood T cell repertoires in COVID-19. Method: immunoSEQ multiplex PCR; TCRdb's copy keeps in-frame clones and lacks some. The sample yields fewer than 200,000 clones, 89% seen once. The rearrangement links TRBV4-2 to TRBJ1-3; TRBD1 aligns across 7 bases. The sequenced sample was peripheral blood. This clonotype was sampled from a man aged 18 to 35 who had recovered from COVID-19. For the CDR3, the DNA is TGTGCCAGCAGCCAAGATCGACAGGGACGAAACACCATATATTTT. This translates into CASSQDRQGRNTIYF.